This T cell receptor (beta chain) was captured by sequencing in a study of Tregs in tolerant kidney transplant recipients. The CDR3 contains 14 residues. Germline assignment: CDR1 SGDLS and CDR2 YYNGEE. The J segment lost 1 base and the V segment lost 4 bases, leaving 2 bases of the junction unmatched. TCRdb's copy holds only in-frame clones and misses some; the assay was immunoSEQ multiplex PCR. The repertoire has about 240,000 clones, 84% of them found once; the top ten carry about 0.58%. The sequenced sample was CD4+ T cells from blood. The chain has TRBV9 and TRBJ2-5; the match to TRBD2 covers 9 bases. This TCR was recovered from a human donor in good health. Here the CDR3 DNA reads TGTGCCAGCAGCATGGGACTAGCCCAAGAGACCCAGTACTTC. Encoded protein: CASSMGLAQETQYF. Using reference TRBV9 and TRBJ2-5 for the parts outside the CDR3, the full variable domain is DSGVTQTPKHLITATGQRVTLRCSPRSGDLSVYWYQQSLDQGLQFLIQYYNGEERAKGNILERFSAQQFPDLHSELNLSSLELGDSALYFCASSMGLAQETQYFGPGTRLLVL.